This is a list of T cell receptor beta chains from one sample in a study of follicular helper T cells after annual influenza vaccination. Clones were read by immunoSEQ multiplex PCR, and TCRdb kept only the in-frame ones, dropping some. The table lists over 8,500 clones, 82% of them singletons. The input for sequencing was CXCR5- memory CD4+ T cells sorted from blood, taken 6 weeks after influenza vaccination. The receptors shown here come from an adult who received the influenza vaccine. The CDR3 runs from the conserved cysteine through the conserved F or W. A D gene is named only where the DNA matches it firmly. Size is stated for part of the rows, as once, few or many counts, or as a class when the clone is expanded.

cdr3_aa,cdr3_nt,d_call,clone_size,v_call,j_call
CASSLSGGRSYEQYF,TGTGCCAGCAGTTTATCGGGGGGACGGTCCTACGAGCAGTACTTC,-,-,TRBV27,TRBJ2-7
CAWSQGKGQGKPYF,TGTGCCTGGAGTCAGGGGAAGGGACAGGGAAAACCTTACTTC,TRBD1,-,TRBV30,TRBJ2-7
CASSAHSGSSYEQYF,TGTGCCAGCAGTGCCCATTCGGGCTCCTCCTACGAGCAGTACTTC,-,once,TRBV6-5,TRBJ2-7
CASKRVGQSNQPQHF,TGTGCCAGCAAACGGGTGGGGCAGAGCAATCAGCCCCAGCATTTT,-,-,TRBV6-5,TRBJ1-5
CASSLDPGAGNTIYF,TGTGCCAGCAGCTTAGATCCGGGCGCGGGAAACACCATATATTTT,-,-,TRBV7-2,TRBJ1-3
CASSIWSWGGSQETQYF,TGTGCCAGTAGTATTTGGTCTTGGGGGGGCTCTCAAGAGACCCAGTACTTC,-,-,TRBV19,TRBJ2-5
CASSRPKGDEQYF,TGTGCCAGCAGCCGCCCCAAAGGGGACGAGCAGTACTTC,-,-,TRBV7-3,TRBJ2-7
CASSPHRGLPTDTQYF,TGTGCCAGCAGCCCGCACAGGGGACTACCCACAGATACGCAGTATTTT,-,-,TRBV9,TRBJ2-3
CASMGQRGGGKYGYTF,TGTGCCAGCATGGGCCAGAGGGGAGGGGGGAAGTATGGCTACACCTTC,-,-,TRBV9,TRBJ1-2
CASRKGDETYEQYF,TGTGCCAGCAGGAAGGGGGACGAAACCTACGAGCAGTACTTC,-,-,TRBV25-1,TRBJ2-7
CASSYSGGANTGELFF,TGTGCCAGCAGTTACTCGGGCGGGGCGAACACCGGGGAGCTGTTTTTT,-,-,TRBV6-6,TRBJ2-2
CASSPSEGWDTGELFF,TGTGCCAGCAGCCCTAGTGAGGGTTGGGACACCGGGGAGCTGTTTTTT,-,-,TRBV11-1,TRBJ2-2
CASSVGGGQSNTEAFF,TGTGCCAGCAGCGTAGGGGGAGGGCAGTCGAACACTGAAGCTTTCTTT,-,-,TRBV9,TRBJ1-1
CASTPADRANHEQYF,TGTGCCAGCACCCCCGCCGACAGGGCCAACCACGAGCAGTACTTC,-,-,TRBV21-1,TRBJ2-7
CASSQGENTEAFF,TGTGCCAGCAGCCAAGGAGAGAACACTGAAGCTTTCTTT,-,-,TRBV4-2,TRBJ1-1
CASSPGNYGYTF,TGTGCCAGCAGCCCGGGCAACTATGGCTACACCTTC,-,-,TRBV6-5,TRBJ1-2
CRARGNEQFF,TGCAGGGCTAGGGGGAATGAGCAGTTCTTC,-,-,TRBV20-1,TRBJ2-1
CASSREEGRELFF,TGTGCCAGCAGTCGGGAGGAAGGCAGGGAGCTGTTTTTT,TRBD2,-,TRBV6-1,TRBJ2-2
CASRSGQHQPQHF,TGTGCCAGCAGATCGGGACAGCACCAGCCCCAGCATTTT,TRBD1,few,TRBV6-1,TRBJ1-5
CASSQGHGGDLNTEAFF,TGCGCCAGCAGCCAAGGACATGGGGGAGACCTGAACACTGAAGCTTTCTTT,-,-,TRBV4-1,TRBJ1-1
CASSPRQTGSFDTVETQYF,TGCGCCAGCAGCCCGCGACAGACCGGGTCCTTTGACACGGTGGAGACCCAGTACTTC,-,-,TRBV4-1,TRBJ2-5
CASSARENTGELFF,TGTGCCAGCAGTGCCCGGGAGAACACCGGGGAGCTGTTTTTT,-,-,TRBV6-4,TRBJ2-2
CASSLKGDTEAFF,TGCGCCAGCAGCTTGAAGGGGGACACTGAAGCTTTCTTT,-,-,TRBV5-1,TRBJ1-1
CASSSRLADLYEQYF,TGTGCCAGCAGCAGCAGACTAGCGGACCTCTACGAGCAGTACTTC,TRBD2,-,TRBV6-6,TRBJ2-7